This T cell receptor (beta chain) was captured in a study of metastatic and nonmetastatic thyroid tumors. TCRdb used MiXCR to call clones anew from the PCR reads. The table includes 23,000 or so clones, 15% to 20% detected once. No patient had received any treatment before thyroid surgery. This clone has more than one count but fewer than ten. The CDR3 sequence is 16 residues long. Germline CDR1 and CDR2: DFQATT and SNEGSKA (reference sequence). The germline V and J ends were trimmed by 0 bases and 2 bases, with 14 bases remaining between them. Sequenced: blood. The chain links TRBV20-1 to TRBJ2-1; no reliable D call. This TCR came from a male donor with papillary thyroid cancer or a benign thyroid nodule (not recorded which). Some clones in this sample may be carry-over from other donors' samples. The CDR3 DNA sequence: TGCAGTGCTAGAGAGGGTCGACTTATTACCTACAATGAGCAGTTCTTC. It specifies CSAREGRLITYNEQFF.